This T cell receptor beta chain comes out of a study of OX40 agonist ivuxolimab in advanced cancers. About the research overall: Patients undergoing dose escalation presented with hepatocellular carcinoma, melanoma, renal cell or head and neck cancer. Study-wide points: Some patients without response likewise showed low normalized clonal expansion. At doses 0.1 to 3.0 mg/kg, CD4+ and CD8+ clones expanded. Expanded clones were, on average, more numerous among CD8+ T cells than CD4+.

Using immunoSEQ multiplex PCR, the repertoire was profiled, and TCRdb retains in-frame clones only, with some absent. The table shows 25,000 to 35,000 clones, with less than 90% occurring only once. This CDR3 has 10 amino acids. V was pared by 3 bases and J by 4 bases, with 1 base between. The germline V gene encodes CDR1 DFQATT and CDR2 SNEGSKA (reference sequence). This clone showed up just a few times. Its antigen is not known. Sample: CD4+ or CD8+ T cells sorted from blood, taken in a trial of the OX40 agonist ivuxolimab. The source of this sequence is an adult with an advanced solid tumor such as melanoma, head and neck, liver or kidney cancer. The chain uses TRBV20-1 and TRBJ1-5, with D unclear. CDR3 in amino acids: CSASNQPQHF. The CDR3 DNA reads TGCAGTGCTAGTAATCAGCCCCAGCATTTT.